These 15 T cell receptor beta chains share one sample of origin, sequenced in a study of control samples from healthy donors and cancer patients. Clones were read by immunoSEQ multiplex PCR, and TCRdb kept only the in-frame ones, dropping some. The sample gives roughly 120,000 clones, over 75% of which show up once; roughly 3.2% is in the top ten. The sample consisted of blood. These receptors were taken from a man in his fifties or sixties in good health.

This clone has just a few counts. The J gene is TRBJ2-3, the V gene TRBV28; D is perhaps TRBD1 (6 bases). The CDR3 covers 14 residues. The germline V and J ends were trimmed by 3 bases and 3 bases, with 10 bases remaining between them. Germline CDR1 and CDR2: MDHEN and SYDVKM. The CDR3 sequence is CASSFLQGTDTQYF. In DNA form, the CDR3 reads TGTGCCAGCAGTTTTCTCCAGGGGACAGATACGCAGTATTTT.

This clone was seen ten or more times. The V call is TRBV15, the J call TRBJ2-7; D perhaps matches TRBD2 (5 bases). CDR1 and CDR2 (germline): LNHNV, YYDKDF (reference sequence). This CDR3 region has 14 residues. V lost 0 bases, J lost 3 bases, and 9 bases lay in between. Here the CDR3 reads CATSRDPAGYEQYF. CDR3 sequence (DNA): TGTGCCACCAGCAGAGATCCGGCGGGCTACGAGCAGTACTTC.

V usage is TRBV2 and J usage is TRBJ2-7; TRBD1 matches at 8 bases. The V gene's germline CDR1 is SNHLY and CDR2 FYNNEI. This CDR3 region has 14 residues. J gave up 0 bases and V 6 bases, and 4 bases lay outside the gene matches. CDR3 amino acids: CASSWDRSSYEQYF. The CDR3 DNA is TGTGCCAGCAGCTGGGACAGGAGCTCCTACGAGCAGTACTTC.

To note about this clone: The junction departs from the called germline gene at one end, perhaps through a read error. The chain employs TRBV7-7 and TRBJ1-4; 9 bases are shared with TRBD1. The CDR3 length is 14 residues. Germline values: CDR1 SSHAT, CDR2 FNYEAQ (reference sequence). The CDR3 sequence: CASSPGQGNEKLFF. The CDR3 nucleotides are TGTGCTAGCAGCCCGGGACAGGGAAATGAAAAACTGTTTTTT.

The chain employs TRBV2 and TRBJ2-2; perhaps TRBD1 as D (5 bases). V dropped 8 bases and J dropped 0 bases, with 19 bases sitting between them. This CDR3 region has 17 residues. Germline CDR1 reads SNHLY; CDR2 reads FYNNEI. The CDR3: CASALGSWGANTGELFF. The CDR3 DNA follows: TGTGCCAGCGCTCTTGGCAGTTGGGGCGCGAACACCGGGGAGCTGTTTTTT.

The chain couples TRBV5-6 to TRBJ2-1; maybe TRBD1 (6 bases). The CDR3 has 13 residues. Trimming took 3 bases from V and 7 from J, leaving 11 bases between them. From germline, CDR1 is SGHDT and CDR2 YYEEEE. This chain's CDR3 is CASSWGQGNEQFF. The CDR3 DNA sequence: TGTGCCAGCAGCTGGGGGCAAGGGAATGAGCAGTTCTTC. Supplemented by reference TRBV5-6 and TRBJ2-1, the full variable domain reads DAGVTQSPTHLIKTRGQQVTLRCSPKSGHDTVSWYQQALGQGPQFIFQYYEEEERQRGNFPDRFSGHQFPNYSSELNVNALLLGDSALYLCASSWGQGNEQFFGPGTRLTVL.

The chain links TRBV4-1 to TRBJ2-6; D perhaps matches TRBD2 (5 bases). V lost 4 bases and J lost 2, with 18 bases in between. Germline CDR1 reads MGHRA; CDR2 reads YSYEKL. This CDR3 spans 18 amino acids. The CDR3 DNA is TGCGCCAGCAGCCCGGACCGCTCTTCCGGGGCTGGGGCCAACGTCCTGACTTTC. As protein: CASSPDRSSGAGANVLTF.

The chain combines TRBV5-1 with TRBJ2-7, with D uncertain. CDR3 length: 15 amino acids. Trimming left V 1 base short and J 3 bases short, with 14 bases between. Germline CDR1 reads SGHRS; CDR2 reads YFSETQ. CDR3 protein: CASSLNYRVNYEQYF. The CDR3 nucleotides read TGCGCCAGCAGCTTGAATTACCGGGTAAACTACGAGCAGTACTTC.

The DNA for the CDR3 is TGTGCCAGCACCCCAGGAAGGAACACTGAAGCTTTCTTT. It yields the protein CASTPGRNTEAFF. J is TRBJ1-1 and V is TRBV6-5; no clear D. With 7 bases removed from V and 1 base from J, the gap between germline ends came to 10 bases. CDR3 size: 13 residues. Germline-derived CDR1 and CDR2 are MNHEY and SVGAGI.

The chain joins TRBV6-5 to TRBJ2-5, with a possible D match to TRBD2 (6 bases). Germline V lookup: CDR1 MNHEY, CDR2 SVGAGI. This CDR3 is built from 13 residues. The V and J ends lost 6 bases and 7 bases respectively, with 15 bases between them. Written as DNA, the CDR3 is TGTGCCAGCAGGGGTACTAGCATAGGGACCCAGTACTTC. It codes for CASRGTSIGTQYF.

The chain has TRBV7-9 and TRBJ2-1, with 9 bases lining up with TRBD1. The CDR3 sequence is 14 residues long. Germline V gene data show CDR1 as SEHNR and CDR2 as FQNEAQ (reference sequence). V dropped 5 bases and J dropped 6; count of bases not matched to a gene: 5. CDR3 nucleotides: TGTGCCAGCAGCCTTACGACAGGGGGCAATGAGCAGTTCTTC. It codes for CASSLTTGGNEQFF.

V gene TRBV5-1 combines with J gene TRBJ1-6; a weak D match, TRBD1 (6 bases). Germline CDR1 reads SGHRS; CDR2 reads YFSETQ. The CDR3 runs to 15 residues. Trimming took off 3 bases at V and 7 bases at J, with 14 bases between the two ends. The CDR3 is CASSSLQGSNSPLHF. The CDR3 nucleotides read TGCGCCAGCAGCTCTCTACAGGGCAGCAATTCACCCCTCCACTTT.

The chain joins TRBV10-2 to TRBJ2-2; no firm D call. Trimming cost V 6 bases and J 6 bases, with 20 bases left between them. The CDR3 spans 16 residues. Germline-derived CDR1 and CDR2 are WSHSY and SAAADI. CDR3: CASSGVNLGISGELFF. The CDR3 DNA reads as TGCGCCAGCAGCGGAGTAAACCTAGGGATTTCCGGGGAGCTGTTTTTT.

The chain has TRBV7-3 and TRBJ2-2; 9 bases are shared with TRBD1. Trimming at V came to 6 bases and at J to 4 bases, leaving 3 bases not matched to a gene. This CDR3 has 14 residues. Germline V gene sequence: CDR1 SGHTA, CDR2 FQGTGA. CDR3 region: CASRRQGGTGELFF. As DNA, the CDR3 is TGTGCCAGCAGACGACAGGGGGGCACCGGGGAGCTGTTTTTT.

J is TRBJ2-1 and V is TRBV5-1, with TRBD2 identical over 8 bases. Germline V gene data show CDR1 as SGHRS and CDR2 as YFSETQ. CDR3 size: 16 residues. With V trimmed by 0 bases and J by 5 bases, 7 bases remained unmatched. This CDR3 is CASSLVRGGPNNEQFF. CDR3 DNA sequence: TGCGCCAGCAGCTTGGTTCGGGGGGGCCCCAACAATGAGCAGTTCTTC.